Each of the 17 T cell receptor beta chains below was sequenced from the same sample in a study of T cell repertoires in cytomegalovirus infection. The antigens these receptors bind are not known. MiXCR was run by TCRdb on the reads, yielding one entry per CDR3 protein. The sample holds roughly 990,000 distinct CDR3 sequences; approximately 31% are singletons and the top ten take roughly an eighth. Source: cultured CD8+ T cells from PBMCs, taken from culture after CMV antigen stimulation. Receptors were obtained from a human donor in good health (CMV status not recorded). Some clones in this sample may be carry-over from other donors' samples.

This clonotype was seen a handful of times. The V and J genes are TRBV27 and TRBJ2-7; the D gene could be TRBD1 or TRBD2 (5 bases each). Trimming left V 0 bases short and J 1 base short, with 10 bases between. The CDR3 is made up of 15 amino acids. Per germline, CDR1 MNHEY and CDR2 SMNVEV (reference sequence). In DNA, the CDR3 is TGTGCCAGCAGTTTATCGGGGGTTCCTTCCTACGAGCAGTACTTC. This encodes CASSLSGVPSYEQYF.

CDR3 amino acids: CASSGGLAGESGELFF. The CDR3 bases are TGTGCCAGCAGCGGGGGACTAGCGGGGGAATCCGGGGAGCTGTTTTTT. The chain links TRBV9 to TRBJ2-2; 14 nucleotides line up with TRBD2. The CDR3 is 16 amino acids. Trimming cost V 3 bases and J 6 bases; bases outside gene matches: 4. CDR1 is SGDLS, CDR2 YYNGEE, per germline. The variable domain in full, completed from reference TRBV9 and TRBJ2-2, reads DSGVTQTPKHLITATGQRVTLRCSPRSGDLSVYWYQQSLDQGLQFLIQYYNGEERAKGNILERFSAQQFPDLHSELNLSSLELGDSALYFCASSGGLAGESGELFFGEGSRLTVL.

Details on this clonotype: Mismatch with germline at one junction end may stem from a read error. V usage is TRBV5-8 and J usage is TRBJ2-3; no reliable D call. Germline V CDR1 and CDR2: SGHTS, YDEGEE. The CDR3 length is 13 residues. CDR3 loop: CASSLDGWGRFDF. The CDR3, as DNA: TGTGCCAGCAGCTTGGATGGATGGGGTCGGTTCGACTTT.

In its sample, this clonotype was seen a few times. The chain employs TRBV14 and TRBJ1-1, with D possibly matching TRBD1 (5 bases). The CDR3 is made up of 13 amino acids. Germline V gene sequence: CDR1 SGHDN, CDR2 FVKESK. Deletions cut 0 bases from V and 8 bases from J, with 10 bases between. The CDR3 region is CASSQEGPREAFF. DNA for the CDR3: TGTGCCAGCAGCCAAGAGGGACCCCGAGAAGCTTTCTTT.

The chain uses TRBV6-5 and TRBJ2-1; the D gene is possibly TRBD2 (6 bases). In germline, CDR1 is MNHEY, CDR2 SVGAGI. V dropped 2 bases and J dropped 1 base, with 12 bases sitting between them. CDR3 length: 16 residues. CDR3 residues: CASSYGNGGSYNEQFF. CDR3 bases: TGTGCCAGCAGTTACGGCAATGGGGGGTCCTACAATGAGCAGTTCTTC.

This clonotype has just a few counts. The rearrangement uses TRBV2 and TRBJ1-5; 7 bases align to TRBD1. The CDR3 is made up of 14 amino acids. Germline V CDR1 and CDR2: SNHLY, FYNNEI. V lost 10 bases and J lost 0; bases outside the gene matches: 6. This CDR3 reads CATGTASSNQPQHF. In nucleotides, the CDR3 is TGTGCCACCGGGACAGCGAGTAGCAATCAGCCCCAGCATTTT.

This clonotype was found once. The CDR3 sequence: CASSLGQKIPYEQYV. For the CDR3, the DNA is TGTGCCAGCAGCTTGGGACAGAAAATCCCCTACGAGCAGTACGTC. The genes are TRBV5-6 and TRBJ2-7; maybe TRBD1 (5 bases). This CDR3 spans 15 amino acids. Deletions cut 0 bases from V and 2 bases from J, with 12 bases between. Germline loops: CDR1 SGHDT, CDR2 YYEEEE.

This chain links TRBV12-3 or TRBV12-4 with TRBJ2-1, with 8 nucleotides matching TRBD2. Germline trimming cut 2 bases from V and 3 bases from J; bases unmatched to any gene: 9. The CDR3 has 17 residues. CDR3 sequence: CASSLMGLDPFYNEQFF. In DNA, the CDR3 is TGTGCCAGCAGTTTAATGGGACTAGACCCATTCTACAATGAGCAGTTCTTC.

The rearrangement joins TRBV7-6 to TRBJ1-1; D is unclear. The CDR3 loop spans 13 amino acids. The ends were cut back, 10 bases at V and 1 base at J, with 13 bases in the middle. The germline V gene has CDR1 SGHVS and CDR2 FNYEAQ. The CDR3 here is CANSPWGNTEAFF. CDR3 sequence (DNA): TGTGCCAACAGTCCCTGGGGGAACACTGAAGCTTTCTTT.

In its sample, this clonotype was seen many times. The chain carries TRBV6-6 and TRBJ2-7; no reliable D call. CDR3 length equals 12 residues. Germline V lookup: CDR1 MNHNY, CDR2 SVGAGI (reference sequence). V was trimmed by 5 bases and J by 5 bases, leaving 10 bases between them. CDR3 sequence: CASSPSGDEQYF. The CDR3 DNA follows: TGTGCCAGCAGTCCTTCTGGGGACGAGCAGTACTTC.

This clonotype came up a few times. The chain uses TRBV6-1 and TRBJ2-1; D is unclear. Germline V CDR1 and CDR2: MNHNS, SASEGT. V was trimmed by 6 bases and J by 8 bases, leaving 5 bases between them. This CDR3 comprises 10 residues. CDR3 loop: CASRSYEQFF. The CDR3 coding sequence is TGTGCCAGCAGGTCATATGAGCAGTTCTTC.

The chain is built from TRBV29-1 and TRBJ2-5; TRBD2 is a possible D gene (7 bases). From germline, CDR1 is SQVTM and CDR2 ANQGSEA. The length of the CDR3 is 14 residues. V shed 2 bases and J shed 4 bases, with 14 bases lying between them. CDR3 sequence (DNA): TGCAGCGTTGAACGGATAGGGGGGGGAGAGACCCAGTACTTC. This translates into CSVERIGGGETQYF.

The rearrangement joins TRBV2 to TRBJ2-5; 14 bases are a match to TRBD2. CDR3 size: 18 residues. CDR1 SNHLY and CDR2 FYNNEI come from the germline V gene. Trimming at V came to 6 bases and at J to 2 bases, leaving 11 bases not matched to a gene. The CDR3 reads CASSPPGLAGEIQETQYF. The CDR3 nucleotides read TGTGCCAGCAGCCCGCCGGGACTAGCGGGGGAAATACAAGAGACCCAGTACTTC.

This clonotype appeared many times. The chain joins TRBV9 to TRBJ1-3; D not resolved. CDR3 length: 18 residues. The V gene's germline CDR1 is SGDLS and CDR2 YYNGEE. V was shortened by 4 bases and J by 1 base, with 21 bases between the two germline ends. CDR3 protein: CASSTPRSLADSGNTIYF. CDR3 nucleotides: TGTGCCAGCAGCACACCCCGGTCCCTCGCTGATTCTGGAAACACCATATATTTT.

This clonotype was found many times. V usage is TRBV10-3 and J usage is TRBJ2-3; the D gene is possibly TRBD1 (6 bases). CDR3 length: 18 residues. The V end was cut by 4 bases, the J end by 2 bases, with 22 bases between. Germline lookup yields CDR1 ENHRY and CDR2 SYGVKD. The CDR3 loop reads CAISVFLGAESHTDTQYF. In DNA, the CDR3 is TGTGCCATCAGTGTATTTTTGGGGGCAGAGAGTCACACAGATACGCAGTATTTT.

This rearrangement joins TRBV29-1 to TRBJ2-1, with no clear D. From germline, CDR1 is SQVTM and CDR2 ANQGSEA. CDR3 length equals 14 residues. V lost 7 bases, J lost 0 bases, and 13 bases lay in between. The DNA of the CDR3 is TGCAGCGCCCGGAGAGTTGGCTCCTACAATGAGCAGTTCTTC. Its translation is CSARRVGSYNEQFF.

V gene TRBV6-2 or TRBV6-3 combines with J gene TRBJ1-2; D may be TRBD1 (6 bases). V gave up 7 bases and J gave up 3 bases, with 21 bases separating them. Germline CDR1 reads MNHEY; CDR2 reads SVGEGT. This CDR3 has 16 residues. CDR3 DNA: TGTGCCAGCACTCGACCCGGGACACCGAGCGACTATGGCTACACCTTC. It encodes CASTRPGTPSDYGYTF.